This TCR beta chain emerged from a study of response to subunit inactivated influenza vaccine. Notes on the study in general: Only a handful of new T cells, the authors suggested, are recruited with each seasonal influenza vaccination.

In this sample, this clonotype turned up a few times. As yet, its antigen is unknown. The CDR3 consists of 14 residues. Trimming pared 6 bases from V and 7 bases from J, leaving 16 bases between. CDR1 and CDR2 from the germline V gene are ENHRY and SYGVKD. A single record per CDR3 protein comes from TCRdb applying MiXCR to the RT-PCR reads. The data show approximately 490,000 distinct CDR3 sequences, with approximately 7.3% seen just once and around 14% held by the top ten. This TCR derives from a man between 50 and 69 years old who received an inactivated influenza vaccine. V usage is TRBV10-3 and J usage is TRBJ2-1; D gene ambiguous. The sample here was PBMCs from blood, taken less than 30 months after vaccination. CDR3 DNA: TGTGCCATCAGGAGGATGAACCCTGAGAATGAGCAGTTCTTC. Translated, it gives CAIRRMNPENEQFF.